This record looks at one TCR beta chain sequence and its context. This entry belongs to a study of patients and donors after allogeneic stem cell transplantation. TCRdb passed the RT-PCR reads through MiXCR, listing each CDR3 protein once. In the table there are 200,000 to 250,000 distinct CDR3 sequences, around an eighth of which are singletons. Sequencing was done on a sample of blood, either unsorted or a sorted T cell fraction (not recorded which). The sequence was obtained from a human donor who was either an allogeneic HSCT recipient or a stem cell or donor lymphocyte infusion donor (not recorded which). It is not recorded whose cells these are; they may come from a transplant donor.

The CDR3 spells CASSYPGQGYQETQYF. CDR3 nucleotides: TGTGCCAGCAGCTACCCGGGACAGGGCTACCAAGAGACCCAGTACTTC. The V and J genes are TRBV7-6 and TRBJ2-5, with TRBD1 identical over 9 bases. V gave up 4 bases and J gave up 0 bases; unmatched junction bases: 6. CDR1 SGHVS and CDR2 FNYEAQ come from the germline V gene. The CDR3 has 16 amino acids.